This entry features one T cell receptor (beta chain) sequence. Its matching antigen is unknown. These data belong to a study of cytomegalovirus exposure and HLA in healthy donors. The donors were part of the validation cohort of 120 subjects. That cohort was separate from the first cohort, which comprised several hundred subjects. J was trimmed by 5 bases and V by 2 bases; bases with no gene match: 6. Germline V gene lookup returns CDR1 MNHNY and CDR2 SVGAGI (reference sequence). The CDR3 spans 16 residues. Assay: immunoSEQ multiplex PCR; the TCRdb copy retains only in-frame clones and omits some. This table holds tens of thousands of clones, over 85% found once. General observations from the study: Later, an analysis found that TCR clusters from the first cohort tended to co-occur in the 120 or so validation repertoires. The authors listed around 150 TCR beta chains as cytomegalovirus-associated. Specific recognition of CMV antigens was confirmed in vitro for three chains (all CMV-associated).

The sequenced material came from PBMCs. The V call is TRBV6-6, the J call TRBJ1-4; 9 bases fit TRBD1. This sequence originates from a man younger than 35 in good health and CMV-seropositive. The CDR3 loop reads CASSYLGTGKNEKLFF. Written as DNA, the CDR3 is TGTGCCAGCAGTTACCTCGGGACAGGGAAAAATGAAAAACTGTTTTTT.